What follows are 11 T cell receptor beta chains derived from one specimen sequenced in a study of blood T cell repertoires in COVID-19. This table comes from immunoSEQ multiplex PCR, and its TCRdb copy is limited to in-frame clones, with some not included. The data contain 50,000 to 60,000 clones, around nine tenths of them singletons. Sequenced input: peripheral blood. The receptors come from a man between 60 and 70 years old with active COVID-19.

The J gene is TRBJ2-1, the V gene TRBV6-1; 9 positions agree with TRBD2. Germline-derived CDR1 and CDR2 are MNHNS and SASEGT. This CDR3 is built from 15 residues. J gave up 5 bases and V 3 bases, and 5 bases lay outside the gene matches. As DNA, the CDR3 is TGTGCCAGCAGTGAGACTAGCGGTACCAACAATGAGCAGTTCTTC. It yields the protein CASSETSGTNNEQFF.

V and J are TRBV10-3 and TRBJ2-7; D is perhaps TRBD1 (6 bases). This CDR3 has 14 amino acids. Germline values: CDR1 ENHRY, CDR2 SYGVKD. Trimming left V 5 bases short and J 5 bases short, with 16 bases between. Here the CDR3 DNA reads TGTGCCATCAGTAAAACAGGGTCGCAAAACGAGCAGTACTTC. It specifies CAISKTGSQNEQYF.

The rearrangement uses TRBV18 and TRBJ1-2; TRBD1 matches 8 bases. This CDR3 region has 13 residues. V lost 3 bases and J lost 5; bases outside the gene matches: 2. The germline V gene has CDR1 KGHSH and CDR2 LQKENI. CDR3 protein: CASSPTGAYGYTF. The CDR3 DNA follows: TGTGCCAGCTCACCGACAGGGGCGTATGGCTACACCTTC.

This chain joins TRBV18 and TRBJ1-1, with D possibly TRBD1 on 6 matching bases. CDR1 and CDR2 (germline): KGHSH, LQKENI. With 0 bases removed from V and 4 bases from J, the gap between germline ends came to 12 bases. CDR3 size: 15 residues. The CDR3 spells CASSPPAGALTEAFF. The CDR3 region has the DNA TGTGCCAGCTCACCACCGGCAGGGGCGCTCACTGAAGCTTTCTTT.

The chain combines TRBV18 with TRBJ2-2; D perhaps matches TRBD2 (5 bases). V lost 2 bases to trimming and J lost 13 bases, with 14 bases between them. This CDR3 is built from 13 residues. Germline V gives CDR1 KGHSH, CDR2 LQKENI. The CDR3 loop reads CASSPSGESWLFF. The DNA of the CDR3 is TGTGCCAGCTCACCATCTGGGGAGAGTTGGCTGTTTTTT.

The chain has TRBV29-1 and TRBJ1-3; D is uncertain. Trimming took off 0 bases at V and 4 bases at J, with 7 bases between the two ends. CDR1 is SQVTM, CDR2 ANQGSEA, per germline. This CDR3 is built from 13 residues. The CDR3 sequence is CSVEDSPGNTIYF. The DNA for the CDR3 is TGCAGCGTTGAAGACTCCCCCGGAAACACCATATATTTT.

The chain couples TRBV19 to TRBJ2-5; 12 bases match TRBD2. This CDR3 has 15 residues. CDR1 is LNHDA and CDR2 is SQIVND in the germline V gene (reference sequence). Trimming took 4 bases from V and 5 from J; bases not matched to a gene: 5. CDR3 DNA: TGTGCCAGTAGTAATCTAGCGGGAGGGTCTGAGACCCAGTACTTC. Encoded protein: CASSNLAGGSETQYF.

The chain combines TRBV29-1 with TRBJ2-3; a weak D match, TRBD1 (6 bases). CDR1 SQVTM and CDR2 ANQGSEA come from the germline V gene. This CDR3 comprises 14 residues. The V end was cut by 6 bases, the J end by 5 bases, with 18 bases between. CDR3 region: CSVAIQGIQDTQYF. The CDR3 bases are TGCAGCGTAGCTATACAGGGTATCCAAGATACGCAGTATTTT.

In this sample, this clone turned up once. The chain carries TRBV28 and TRBJ2-7; D is perhaps TRBD2 (5 bases). The germline V and J ends were trimmed by 5 bases and 2 bases, with 22 bases remaining between them. This CDR3 comprises 17 residues. Germline V gives CDR1 MDHEN, CDR2 SYDVKM. CDR3 coding DNA: TGTGCCAGCAGTCGTCCTCCTGAATGGGCGGGTCCCTACGAGCAGTACTTC. Its protein product is CASSRPPEWAGPYEQYF. Full variable domain (rest looked up from reference TRBV28 and TRBJ2-7): DVKVTQSSRYLVKRTGEKVFLECVQDMDHENMFWYRQDPGLGLRLIYFSYDVKMKEKGDIPEGYSVSREKKERFSLILESASTNQTSMYLCASSRPPEWAGPYEQYFGPGTRLTVT.

The chain carries TRBV6-2 or TRBV6-3 and TRBJ1-2, with 9 bases identical to TRBD1. The germline CDR1 and CDR2 sequences are MNHEY and SVGEGT. The length of the CDR3 is 15 residues. V lost 5 bases and J lost 4; bases outside the gene matches: 8. CDR3 in DNA: TGTGCCAGCAGTAGCACCGGGACAGGGACCTATGGCTACACCTTC. Translating it yields CASSSTGTGTYGYTF.

V is TRBV3-1 (or the pseudogene TRBV3-2) and J is TRBJ1-2, with D possibly TRBD1 on 5 matching bases. Germline V gives CDR1 LGHDT, CDR2 YNNKEL (reference sequence). The CDR3 has 18 amino acids. V was clipped by 0 bases and J by 4 bases, with 21 bases between them. CDR3: CASSQDGRGLLGSYGYTF. In DNA form, the CDR3 reads TGTGCCAGCAGCCAAGATGGGCGGGGCCTTTTAGGGTCCTATGGCTACACCTTC.